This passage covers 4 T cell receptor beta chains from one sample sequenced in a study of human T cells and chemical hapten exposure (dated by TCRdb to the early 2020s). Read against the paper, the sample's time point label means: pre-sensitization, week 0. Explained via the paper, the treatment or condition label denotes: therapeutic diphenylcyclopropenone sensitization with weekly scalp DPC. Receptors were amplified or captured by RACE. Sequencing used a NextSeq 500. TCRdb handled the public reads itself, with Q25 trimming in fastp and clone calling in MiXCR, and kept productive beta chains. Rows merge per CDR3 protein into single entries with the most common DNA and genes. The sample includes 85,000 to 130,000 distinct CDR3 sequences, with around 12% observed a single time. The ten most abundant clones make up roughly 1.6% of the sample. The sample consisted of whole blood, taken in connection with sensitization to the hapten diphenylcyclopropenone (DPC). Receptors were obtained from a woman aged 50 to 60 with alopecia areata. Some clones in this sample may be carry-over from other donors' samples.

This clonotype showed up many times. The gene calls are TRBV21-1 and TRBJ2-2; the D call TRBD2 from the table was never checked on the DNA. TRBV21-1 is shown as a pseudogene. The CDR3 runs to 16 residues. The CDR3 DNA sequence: TGTGCCAGCAGCAGTACTAGATGGGCCAACACCGGGGAGCTGTTTTTT. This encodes CASSSTRWANTGELFF.

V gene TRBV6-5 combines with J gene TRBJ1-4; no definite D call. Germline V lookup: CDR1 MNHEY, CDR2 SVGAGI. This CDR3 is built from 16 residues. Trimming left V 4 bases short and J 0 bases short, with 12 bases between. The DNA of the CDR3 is TGTGCCAGCAGTTCCCCAAGAAGTGCAACTAATGAAAAACTGTTTTTT. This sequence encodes CASSSPRSATNEKLFF.

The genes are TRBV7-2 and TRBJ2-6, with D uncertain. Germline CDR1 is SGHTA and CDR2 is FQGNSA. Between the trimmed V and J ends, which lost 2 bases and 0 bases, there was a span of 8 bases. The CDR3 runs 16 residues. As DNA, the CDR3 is TGTGCCAGCAGCTTATTTGAGATCTCTGGGGCCAACGTCCTGACTTTC. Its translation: CASSLFEISGANVLTF.

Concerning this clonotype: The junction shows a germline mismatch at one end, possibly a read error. CDR3 sequence: CGVEGVLAGGLVSYNEQFF. CDR3 DNA: TGCGGCGTTGAAGGGGTACTAGCGGGAGGGCTTGTGTCCTACAATGAGCAGTTCTTC. The chain joins TRBV29-1 to TRBJ2-1, with 13 bases matching TRBD2. Germline-derived CDR1 and CDR2 are SQVTM and ANQGSEA. The CDR3 loop spans 19 amino acids.